The 18 T cell receptor beta chains presented below share a single source sample, sequenced in a study of TIL therapy for anti-PD-1-resistant metastatic lung cancer. Time point given: pre-treatment sample, taken before nivolumab and TIL therapy. Tumor tissue came from excised metastases, mostly pleural nodules or supraclavicular lymph nodes. The libraries were made with immunoSEQ v3. The data were produced by immunoSEQ multiplex PCR, yet TCRdb's version contains in-frame clones alone and is incomplete. The data hold 45,000 to 60,000 clones, with less than 75% observed a single time. The material was tumor tissue, obtained at baseline. These receptors were taken from a person aged 25 to 80 with non-small cell lung cancer.

This clone was seen once. The chain carries TRBV19 and TRBJ1-2, with no clear D. Germline V CDR1 and CDR2: LNHDA, SQIVND (reference sequence). The CDR3 length is 11 residues. With 9 bases removed from V and 2 bases from J, the gap between germline ends came to 7 bases. DNA for the CDR3: TGTGCCAGCGTTTTGAACTATGGCTACACCTTC. Its translation: CASVLNYGYTF.

This chain joins TRBV19 and TRBJ2-1, with TRBD2 matching over 12 bases. In germline, CDR1 is LNHDA, CDR2 SQIVND (reference sequence). This CDR3 is 15 amino acids long. V was clipped by 1 base and J by 9 bases; unmatched bases: 4. Here the CDR3 DNA reads TGTGCCAGTAGTATAGCGGGGACTAGCGGGCGTGAGCAGTTCTTC. Encoded protein: CASSIAGTSGREQFF.

This chain links TRBV5-6 with TRBJ1-2, with D unclear. This CDR3 comprises 14 residues. From germline, CDR1 is SGHDT and CDR2 YYEEEE. The V end was cut by 8 bases, the J end by 4 bases, with 18 bases between. In DNA, the CDR3 is TGTGCCAGTTCAAACGGGGTCGGGATCTATGGCTACACCTTC. Translation: CASSNGVGIYGYTF. The complete variable domain, with remaining parts taken from reference TRBV5-6 and TRBJ1-2, reads DAGVTQSPTHLIKTRGQQVTLRCSPKSGHDTVSWYQQALGQGPQFIFQYYEEEERQRGNFPDRFSGHQFPNYSSELNVNALLLGDSALYLCASSNGVGIYGYTFGSGTRLTVV.

The chain joins TRBV7-3 to TRBJ1-2; TRBD1 matches 9 bases. The length of the CDR3 is 13 residues. The germline CDR1 and CDR2 sequences are SGHTA and FQGTGA. The V segment lost 4 bases and the J segment 7 bases; nucleotides outside the gene matches: 4. CDR3 DNA sequence: TGTGCCAGCAGCTCGACAGGGGGTGGTGGCTACACCTTC. This sequence encodes CASSSTGGGGYTF. Looking up the rest from reference TRBV7-3 and TRBJ1-2 gives the full variable domain: GAGVSQTPSNKVTEKGKYVELRCDPISGHTALYWYRQSLGQGPEFLIYFQGTGAADDSGLPNDRFFAVRPEGSVSTLKIQRTERGDSAVYLCASSSTGGGGYTFGSGTRLTVV.

This chain connects TRBV5-3 to TRBJ2-7; perhaps TRBD1 as D (5 bases). TRBV5-3 is designated an ORF whose function remains uncertain. V shed 5 bases and J shed 3 bases, with 21 bases lying between them. This CDR3 has 16 residues. In nucleotides, the CDR3 is TGTGCCAGAAGTCCCCATATGATGGCAGGGAACTACGAGCAGTACTTC. It specifies CARSPHMMAGNYEQYF.

The chain carries TRBV30 and TRBJ2-7; 11 bases map to TRBD2. After removal of 8 bases from V and 2 bases from J, the junction contained 8 bases not matched to a gene. The length of the CDR3 is 14 residues. Per germline, CDR1 GTSNPN and CDR2 SVGIG (reference sequence). CDR3 region: CAGQGGLAAYEQYF. The CDR3 nucleotides read TGTGCCGGCCAGGGGGGACTAGCGGCCTACGAGCAGTACTTC.

The rearrangement links TRBV6-1 to TRBJ2-5; 9 bases are shared with TRBD2. V was clipped by 1 base and J by 4 bases; unmatched bases: 7. Germline CDR1 and CDR2: MNHNS and SASEGT. This CDR3 comprises 16 residues. The CDR3 here is CASSEGAAGGGETQYF. DNA of the CDR3: TGTGCCAGCAGTGAAGGGGCAGCGGGAGGAGGAGAGACCCAGTACTTC.

V is TRBV5-6 and J is TRBJ2-5, with D possibly matching TRBD2 (6 bases). V lost 0 bases and J lost 10, with 13 bases in between. In germline, CDR1 is SGHDT, CDR2 YYEEEE. The CDR3 runs 13 residues. The CDR3 nucleotides are TGTGCCAGCAGCTTGGACGGGGGAAGCCTCCAGTACTTC. This encodes CASSLDGGSLQYF.

Only one count was recorded for this clone. The chain couples TRBV19 to TRBJ2-7, with a weak D call TRBD2 (6 bases). Trimming removed 0 bases at V and 0 bases at J, with 15 bases between. Germline CDR1 reads LNHDA; CDR2 reads SQIVND (reference sequence). CDR3 size: 17 residues. The CDR3 DNA follows: TGTGCCAGTAGTATAGATCCCGGACGGGGGAGCTCCTACGAGCAGTACTTC. Its translation is CASSIDPGRGSSYEQYF.

About this clone: The identical CDR3 is also encoded by other nucleotide sequences in the sample. The chain employs TRBV7-3 and TRBJ1-1, with D tentatively TRBD1 (5 bases). V was trimmed by 1 base and J by 0 bases, leaving 9 bases between them. The CDR3 has 15 residues. The germline CDR1 and CDR2 sequences are SGHTA and FQGTGA. CDR3 coding DNA: TGTGCCAGCAGCTTAAACGGGGACTTGAACACTGAAGCTTTCTTT. Translating it yields CASSLNGDLNTEAFF.

V and J are TRBV5-8 and TRBJ2-2; 8 bases map to TRBD1. J gave up 0 bases and V 5 bases, and 6 bases lay outside the gene matches. The CDR3 is 16 residues long. The germline V gene encodes CDR1 SGHTS and CDR2 YDEGEE. The CDR3 loop is CASRKTGGPNTGELFF. CDR3 bases: TGTGCCAGCAGAAAAACAGGGGGGCCGAACACCGGGGAGCTGTTTTTT. The full variable domain, in which reference TRBV5-8 and TRBJ2-2 provide the parts outside the CDR3, is EAGVTQSPTHLIKTRGQQATLRCSPISGHTSVYWYQQALGLGLQFLLWYDEGEERNRGNFPPRFSGRQFPNYSSELNVNALELEDSALYLCASRKTGGPNTGELFFGEGSRLTVL.

This chain uses TRBV2 with TRBJ2-7, with D possibly being TRBD1 or TRBD2 (5 bases each). The CDR3 is made up of 14 amino acids. The germline V gene encodes CDR1 SNHLY and CDR2 FYNNEI. Trimming pared 5 bases from V and 1 base from J, leaving 12 bases between. CDR3 loop: CASSPRGFSYEQYF. CDR3 DNA: TGTGCCAGCAGTCCGAGGGGATTTTCCTACGAGCAGTACTTC.

This sequence joins TRBV27 and TRBJ2-7; the D is unclear. V lost 9 bases and J lost 7, with 13 bases in between. Germline assignment: CDR1 MNHEY and CDR2 SMNVEV (reference sequence). CDR3 size: 11 residues. In nucleotides, the CDR3 is TGTGCCAGTAACAGTGAAATAGAGCAGTACTTC. Translated: CASNSEIEQYF.

The CDR3 is CASSSVDGGRIREQYF. DNA of the CDR3: TGTGCCAGCAGCTCGGTCGATGGCGGGAGGATAAGGGAGCAGTACTTC. J is TRBJ2-7 and V is TRBV11-2, with 8 bases aligning to TRBD2. With 4 bases clipped from V and 7 bases from J, the junction kept 15 bases outside the gene matches. Germline V gene data show CDR1 as SGHAT and CDR2 as FQNNGV. CDR3 size: 16 residues. The full variable domain, rest sourced from reference TRBV11-2 and TRBJ2-7, is EAGVAQSPRYKIIEKRQSVAFWCNPISGHATLYWYQQILGQGPKLLIQFQNNGVVDDSQLPKDRFSAERLKGVDSTLKIQPAKLEDSAVYLCASSSVDGGRIREQYFGPGTRLTVT.

This chain links TRBV4-1 with TRBJ1-5; D unclear. This CDR3 spans 13 amino acids. V lost 1 base, J lost 7 bases, and 8 bases lay in between. Looked up from germline, CDR1 is MGHRA and CDR2 is YSYEKL. DNA for the CDR3: TGCGCCAGCAGCCAAGGAGGGATCCAGCCCCAGCATTTT. It is translated as CASSQGGIQPQHF.

This chain joins TRBV9 and TRBJ2-1; TRBD1 is a possible D gene (7 bases). From germline, CDR1 is SGDLS and CDR2 YYNGEE. The V end was cut by 4 bases, the J end by 0 bases, with 14 bases between. The CDR3 spans 16 residues. CDR3 bases: TGTGCCAGCAGCCACCGACAGGGAGGCTCCTACAATGAGCAGTTCTTC. Residues: CASSHRQGGSYNEQFF.

The chain links TRBV10-1 to TRBJ2-2, with unresolved D. Trimming cost V 6 bases and J 2 bases, with 10 bases left between them. The V gene's germline CDR1 is WNHNN and CDR2 SYGVQD (reference sequence). The CDR3 runs 14 residues. CDR3 nucleotides: TGCGCCAGCAGGCAAGAGGTCAACACCGGGGAGCTGTTTTTT. Amino acid sequence: CASRQEVNTGELFF.

The CDR3 sequence is CASSLEQNTEAFF. CDR3 in DNA: TGTGCCAGCAGCTTAGAACAGAACACTGAAGCTTTCTTT. The V call is TRBV11-3, the J call TRBJ1-1; D unclear. V was trimmed by 0 bases and J by 1 base, leaving 3 bases between them. The CDR3 is 13 amino acids. Germline V gene sequence: CDR1 SGHNT, CDR2 YENEEA.